This TCR beta chain was documented in a study of OX40 agonist ivuxolimab in advanced cancers. Here immunoSEQ multiplex PCR was the method, and the copy in TCRdb shows in-frame clones only, minus some. This sample has roughly 80,000 clones, with more than 75% found just once. V dropped 1 base and J dropped 4 bases, with 11 bases sitting between them. CDR3 length: 15 residues. Per the germline V gene, CDR1 is LGHNA and CDR2 is YNFKEQ. This sequence originates from an adult with an advanced solid tumor such as melanoma, head and neck, liver or kidney cancer. The specimen comprised CD4+ or CD8+ T cells sorted from blood, sampled in a trial of the OX40 agonist ivuxolimab. The gene calls are TRBV4-2 and TRBJ1-5; D remains unclear. The CDR3 DNA is TGTGCCAGCAGCCAAGGGACGGTAAAAAATCAGCCCCAGCATTTT. Protein: CASSQGTVKNQPQHF.